One sample yielded the 9 T cell receptor beta chains listed below, sequenced in a study of T-cell memory formation after mild COVID-19. MiXCR was run by TCRdb on the 5' RACE reads, yielding one entry per CDR3 protein. Found here are 390,000 or so distinct CDR3 sequences, about a sixth of them singletons; the top ten hold about 22%. What was sequenced was PBMCs or a T cell subset sorted from them (not recorded which). These receptors all stem from a man aged 18 to 29 who had mild COVID-19 (a few samples of this study predate the infection). Cell type and time point are not known.

V gene TRBV6-5 combines with J gene TRBJ1-6; D gene unclear. The CDR3 runs to 11 residues. Germline CDR1 MNHEY, CDR2 SVGAGI. Trimming left V 11 bases short and J 8 bases short, with 10 bases between. The chain's CDR3 is CAARVDSPLHF. DNA of the CDR3: TGTGCCGCCCGGGTCGATTCACCCCTCCACTTT.

V usage is TRBV30 and J usage is TRBJ2-2, with D uncertain. Germline CDR1 and CDR2: GTSNPN and SVGIG (reference sequence). There are 13 residues in the CDR3. V gave up 4 bases and J gave up 1 base, with 7 bases separating them. The CDR3 region has the DNA TGTGCCTGGACAGTACAGAACACCGGGGAGCTGTTTTTT. It is translated as CAWTVQNTGELFF.

V and J are TRBV12-2 and TRBJ2-1; the table calls TRBD1, which could not be checked here. TRBV12-2 is a pseudogene locus. The length of the CDR3 is 16 residues. For the CDR3, the DNA is TGTGCAAGTCGCCATTCGTGGGGGGCGTCCTACAATGAGCAGTTCTTC. This encodes CASRHSWGASYNEQFF.

This clonotype has ten or more counts. The rearrangement uses TRBV7-9 and TRBJ2-1, with TRBD2 matching 9 bases. Germline CDR1 SEHNR, CDR2 FQNEAQ (reference sequence). There are 16 residues in the CDR3. V shed 2 bases and J 1 base; nucleotides not matched to a gene: 3. CDR3 loop: CASSLSLAGSYNEQFF. The CDR3 DNA sequence: TGTGCCAGCAGCTTATCGCTAGCGGGGTCCTACAATGAGCAGTTCTTC.

The chain links TRBV7-2 to TRBJ1-2; D unresolved. Germline CDR1 reads SGHTA; CDR2 reads FQGNSA. CDR3 length: 13 amino acids. V lost 1 base and J lost 4, with 7 bases in between. DNA of the CDR3: TGTGCCAGCAGCTTAGGAGACGCCTATGGCTACACCTTC. It encodes CASSLGDAYGYTF.

In its sample, this clonotype was seen many times. The CDR3 protein is CASSLSGGKFF. CDR3 nucleotide sequence: TGTGCCAGCAGCTTATCAGGGGGAAAGTTCTTC. The chain uses TRBV7-2 and TRBJ2-1; 7 nucleotides agree with TRBD1. The CDR3 loop spans 11 amino acids. The V gene end was trimmed by 2 bases and the J gene end by 14 bases; junction bases not matched to a gene: 3. Germline loops: CDR1 SGHTA, CDR2 FQGNSA.

There are a few counts of this clonotype. The gene calls are TRBV29-1 and TRBJ2-2; D gene uncertain. CDR1 is SQVTM and CDR2 is ANQGSEA in the germline V gene. V was shortened by 7 bases and J by 0 bases, with 9 bases between the two germline ends. This CDR3 is built from 13 residues. This CDR3 reads CSAPFSNTGELFF. In nucleotides, the CDR3 is TGCAGCGCTCCGTTCTCGAACACCGGGGAGCTGTTTTTT.

The chain couples TRBV4-2 to TRBJ1-1; D perhaps matches TRBD1 (6 bases). Deletions cut 4 bases from V and 2 bases from J, with 20 bases between. This CDR3 has 17 residues. Per the germline V gene, CDR1 is LGHNA and CDR2 is YNFKEQ. In nucleotides, the CDR3 is TGTGCCAGCAGCCCGCAGGGGTGGGGGGGGATCAACACTGAAGCTTTCTTT. Amino acid sequence: CASSPQGWGGINTEAFF.

V is TRBV7-9 and J is TRBJ1-4; D may be TRBD1 (6 bases). Germline lookup yields CDR1 SEHNR and CDR2 FQNEAQ (reference sequence). The CDR3 consists of 15 residues. Trimming stripped 6 bases from V and 4 bases from J, with 15 bases between. Here the CDR3 reads CASRFPGTSNEKLFF. DNA for the CDR3: TGTGCCAGCAGATTTCCCGGGACAAGTAATGAAAAACTGTTTTTT.